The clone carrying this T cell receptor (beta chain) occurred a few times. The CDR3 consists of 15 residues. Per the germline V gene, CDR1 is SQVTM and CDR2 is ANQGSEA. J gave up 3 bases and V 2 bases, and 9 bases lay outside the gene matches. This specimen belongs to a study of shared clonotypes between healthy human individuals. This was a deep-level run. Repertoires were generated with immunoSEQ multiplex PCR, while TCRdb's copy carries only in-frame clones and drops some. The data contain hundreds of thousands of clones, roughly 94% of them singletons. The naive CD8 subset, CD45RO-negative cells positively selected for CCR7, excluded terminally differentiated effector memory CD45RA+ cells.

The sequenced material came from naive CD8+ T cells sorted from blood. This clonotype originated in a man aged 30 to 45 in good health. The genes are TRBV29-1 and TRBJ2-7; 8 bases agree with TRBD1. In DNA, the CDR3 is TGCAGCGTTGAACGGCAGGGGGCAATTAACTACGAGCAGTACTTC. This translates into CSVERQGAINYEQYF.